The 29 T cell receptor beta chains in this list originate from one sample, sequenced in a study of T cell responses to AZD1222 COVID-19 vaccine (dated by TCRdb to the early 2020s). This specimen's time point label, per the study, means: baseline before first vaccination. Libraries were made using the immunoSEQ multiplex PCR assay. TCRdb took over this immuneACCESS table, retaining in-frame rearrangements with V and J assigned. Such tables are incomplete; in checked studies, under half of the missing clones stem from an unresolved V gene, and the remainder is unexplained. This sample lists about 190,000 clones; 90% to 95% were detected once. The top ten constitute 7% to 9.5% of the sample. The sample in question was peripheral blood, obtained on day 0 of AZD1222 vaccination. The receptors originated from an adult in good health.

The rearrangement uses TRBV25-1 and TRBJ1-5; D is undetermined. CDR1 MGHDK and CDR2 SYGVNS come from the germline V gene. This CDR3 is built from 16 residues. V lost 1 base to trimming and J lost 1 base, with 11 bases between them. This CDR3 reads CASSEFVRESNQPQHF. DNA for the CDR3: TGTGCCAGCAGTGAATTCGTCCGGGAGAGCAATCAGCCCCAGCATTTT.

This clone was recorded a few times. The rearrangement joins TRBV27 to TRBJ2-5; D is possibly TRBD1 (5 bases). The V end was cut by 11 bases, the J end by 5 bases, with 18 bases between. The CDR3 is 13 amino acids. The germline V gene has CDR1 MNHEY and CDR2 SMNVEV (reference sequence). The CDR3 DNA reads TGTGCCTCCCAGGGAAGTGGTTTGGAGACCCAGTACTTC. Amino acids: CASQGSGLETQYF.

The chain recombines TRBV5-4 with TRBJ1-6; 8 bases are a match to TRBD1. Trimming cost V 0 bases and J 14 bases; bases outside gene matches: 13. This CDR3 is built from 16 residues. Germline V gene data show CDR1 as SGHNT and CDR2 as YYREEE (reference sequence). CDR3 in amino acids: CASSLASGGLQRALHF. DNA of the CDR3: TGTGCCAGCAGCTTGGCGTCAGGGGGCCTCCAGAGGGCCCTCCACTTT.

V is TRBV10-1 and J is TRBJ1-5, with TRBD1 matching over 8 bases. Germline CDR1 reads WNHNN; CDR2 reads SYGVQD (reference sequence). The CDR3 has 16 amino acids. Trimming removed 5 bases from V and 0 bases from J; junction bases left unmatched: 6. CDR3 protein: CASSSGQDPSNQPQHF. In DNA, the CDR3 is TGCGCCAGCAGTTCGGGACAGGACCCTAGCAATCAGCCCCAGCATTTT.

V is TRBV18 and J is TRBJ1-1, with D unresolved. V was shortened by 2 bases and J by 1 base, with 11 bases between the two germline ends. Germline CDR1 and CDR2: KGHSH and LQKENI. The CDR3 has 15 amino acids. In DNA form, the CDR3 reads TGTGCCAGCTCACCAAAAAGCGCAGGGAACACTGAAGCTTTCTTT. It specifies CASSPKSAGNTEAFF.

The chain carries TRBV28 and TRBJ2-7, with TRBD1 identical over 7 bases. Trimming took 1 base from V and 0 from J; bases not matched to a gene: 6. This CDR3 comprises 16 residues. Per germline, CDR1 MDHEN and CDR2 SYDVKM. CDR3 nucleotides: TGTGCCAGCAGTTTATTAGGGGGCCGAAGCTCCTACGAGCAGTACTTC. Translating it yields CASSLLGGRSSYEQYF.

V gene TRBV9 combines with J gene TRBJ1-2; weak D call: TRBD1 (5 bases). The CDR3 loop spans 14 amino acids. V was shortened by 6 bases and J by 0 bases, with 12 bases between the two germline ends. Germline loops: CDR1 SGDLS, CDR2 YYNGEE. The chain's CDR3 is CASNFQGTNYGYTF. CDR3 bases: TGTGCCAGCAATTTTCAGGGTACTAACTATGGCTACACCTTC.

The chain links TRBV28 to TRBJ2-1; D not resolved. This CDR3 spans 14 amino acids. Germline V gene lookup returns CDR1 MDHEN and CDR2 SYDVKM. V dropped 4 bases and J dropped 2 bases, with 9 bases sitting between them. The CDR3: CASSSAETYNEQFF. DNA for the CDR3: TGTGCCAGCAGTTCGGCAGAGACCTACAATGAGCAGTTCTTC.

In DNA, the CDR3 is TGCAGCGTTGGCCGGGACATAGGGAGCCACGAGCAGTACTTC. Amino acid sequence: CSVGRDIGSHEQYF. This sequence joins TRBV29-1 and TRBJ2-7; D perhaps matches TRBD1 (6 bases). Trimming removed 4 bases at V and 5 bases at J, with 18 bases between. This CDR3 is 14 amino acids long. Germline V lookup: CDR1 SQVTM, CDR2 ANQGSEA.

V is TRBV7-2 and J is TRBJ1-1; TRBD1 might be the D (6 bases). The ends were cut back, 0 bases at V and 7 bases at J, with 18 bases in the middle. Germline loops: CDR1 SGHTA, CDR2 FQGNSA. The CDR3 is 16 amino acids. CDR3 protein: CASSLAHGGAGSEAFF. The CDR3 DNA sequence: TGTGCCAGCAGCTTAGCCCATGGGGGGGCAGGGAGTGAAGCTTTCTTT.

The J gene is TRBJ1-4, the V gene TRBV6-6, with TRBD1 matching over 9 bases. CDR3 size: 17 residues. CDR1 and CDR2 (germline): MNHNY, SVGAGI (reference sequence). The V segment lost 5 bases and the J segment 0 bases; nucleotides outside the gene matches: 7. This CDR3 reads CASSRTGEGSTNEKLFF. The CDR3 DNA is TGTGCCAGCAGTCGGACAGGGGAAGGGTCAACTAATGAAAAACTGTTTTTT.

The chain links TRBV30 to TRBJ2-1; 10 bases map to TRBD2. The V gene end was trimmed by 0 bases and the J gene end by 9 bases; junction bases not matched to a gene: 11. The CDR3 runs to 16 residues. The V gene's germline CDR1 is GTSNPN and CDR2 SVGIG (reference sequence). CDR3 residues: CAWSVGLAGVIGEQFF. The DNA for the CDR3 is TGTGCCTGGAGTGTTGGGCTAGCGGGAGTAATAGGTGAGCAGTTCTTC.

This chain links TRBV27 with TRBJ1-2; D is possibly TRBD1 (6 bases). Trimming took off 6 bases at V and 3 bases at J, with 14 bases between the two ends. The CDR3 contains 14 residues. Per germline, CDR1 MNHEY and CDR2 SMNVEV (reference sequence). The CDR3 sequence: CASSPLGGDYGYTF. Written as DNA, the CDR3 is TGTGCCAGCAGCCCTTTAGGGGGAGACTATGGCTACACCTTC.

V usage is TRBV9 and J usage is TRBJ2-2; D gene unclear. Trimming took 2 bases from V and 0 from J, leaving 5 bases between them. Germline CDR1 is SGDLS and CDR2 is YYNGEE. This CDR3 contains 14 residues. The CDR3 DNA reads TGTGCCAGCAGCGTGTCCGCGAACACCGGGGAGCTGTTTTTT. Protein product: CASSVSANTGELFF.

The chain employs TRBV2 and TRBJ2-5, with a possible D match to TRBD2 (6 bases). The CDR3 extends over 14 amino acids. Trimming shortened V by 6 bases and J by 0 bases, and 11 bases separated the two germline ends. Germline CDR1 reads SNHLY; CDR2 reads FYNNEI. Written as DNA, the CDR3 is TGTGCCAGCAGCCGGGACTTAAACCAAGAGACCCAGTACTTC. Translating it yields CASSRDLNQETQYF.

This clone was seen a few times. The chain combines TRBV7-2 with TRBJ2-7; 9 positions match TRBD2. The CDR3 is 16 amino acids. Germline loops: CDR1 SGHTA, CDR2 FQGNSA. Trimming cost V 1 base and J 0 bases; bases outside gene matches: 4. This CDR3 reads CASSLGSSGTSYEQYF. DNA for the CDR3: TGTGCCAGCAGCTTAGGCTCTAGCGGGACCTCCTACGAGCAGTACTTC.

The chain couples TRBV2 to TRBJ2-7, with D hard to call. The CDR3 is made up of 15 amino acids. V lost 6 bases and J 1 base, leaving 16 bases between the germline ends. Germline V gene sequence: CDR1 SNHLY, CDR2 FYNNEI. The CDR3 nucleotides read TGTGCCAGCAGATCACCGGGTCCAAGGTCCTACGAGCAGTACTTC. Translation gives CASRSPGPRSYEQYF.

J is TRBJ1-5 and V is TRBV19, with TRBD1 as a possible D gene (5 bases). This CDR3 comprises 14 residues. Germline V gene sequence: CDR1 LNHDA, CDR2 SQIVND (reference sequence). Trimming stripped 3 bases from V and 7 bases from J, with 13 bases between. In DNA, the CDR3 is TGTGCCAGTAGTATTACAGGCCCAACGCAGCCCCAGCATTTT. Its protein product is CASSITGPTQPQHF.

The V gene is TRBV27, the J gene TRBJ2-6; TRBD1 might be the D (6 bases). The CDR3 totals 18 residues. Trimming left V 5 bases short and J 0 bases short, with 17 bases between. Germline V gene data show CDR1 as MNHEY and CDR2 as SMNVEV (reference sequence). The CDR3 spells CASSPIPQGPSGANVLTF. CDR3 DNA: TGTGCCAGCAGTCCTATCCCACAGGGACCCTCTGGGGCCAACGTCCTGACTTTC.

V and J are TRBV7-2 and TRBJ1-5; 7 bases align to TRBD1. This CDR3 has 14 residues. The germline V gene encodes CDR1 SGHTA and CDR2 FQGNSA. After removal of 5 bases from V and 2 bases from J, the junction contained 3 bases not matched to a gene. The CDR3 coding sequence is TGTGCCAGCAGCCGCGGGACAGGCAATCAGCCCCAGCATTTT. Translation: CASSRGTGNQPQHF.

V is TRBV18 and J is TRBJ1-6; no clear D. The V gene's germline CDR1 is KGHSH and CDR2 LQKENI. The CDR3 has 14 amino acids. V lost 2 bases to trimming and J lost 9 bases, with 11 bases between them. The CDR3 loop reads CASSPVGSSSPLHF. In DNA form, the CDR3 reads TGTGCCAGCTCACCAGTGGGCTCCAGTTCACCCCTCCACTTT.

The chain has TRBV6-5 and TRBJ2-1; D remains unclear. Trimming took 0 bases from V and 10 from J, leaving 7 bases between them. From germline, CDR1 is MNHEY and CDR2 SVGAGI. The CDR3 has 12 amino acids. As DNA, the CDR3 is TGTGCCAGCAGTTACTCGCAGGAGGAGCAGTTCTTC. It specifies CASSYSQEEQFF.

This clone was observed once. One end of the junction varies from germline; a read error may be responsible. The rearrangement uses TRBV3-1 (or the pseudogene TRBV3-2) and TRBJ1-2, with 9 bases fitting TRBD1. The germline V gene encodes CDR1 LGHDT and CDR2 YNNKEL (reference sequence). The CDR3 has 15 amino acids. For the CDR3, the DNA is TGTGCCAGCAACCAAGATCACAGGGGGCGAACTGGCTACACCTTC. Its translation: CASNQDHRGRTGYTF.

The chain recombines TRBV6-1 with TRBJ1-1; possibly TRBD1 for D (5 bases). Trimming took off 3 bases at V and 5 bases at J, with 13 bases between the two ends. The CDR3 contains 14 residues. The V gene's germline CDR1 is MNHNS and CDR2 SASEGT. CDR3 in amino acids: CASSDGQWGTEAFF. In DNA form, the CDR3 reads TGTGCCAGCAGTGATGGGCAATGGGGGACTGAAGCTTTCTTT.

As regards this clone: Other DNA variants within this sample encode the same CDR3. The CDR3 sequence: CASSLDQETQYF. In DNA, the CDR3 is TGTGCCAGCAGCTTGGATCAAGAGACCCAGTACTTC. J is TRBJ2-5 and V is TRBV5-4, with D uncertain. V was clipped by 0 bases and J by 2 bases, with 2 bases between them. The CDR3 totals 12 residues. Germline CDR1 SGHNT, CDR2 YYREEE (reference sequence).

The chain recombines TRBV15 with TRBJ1-5; 8 bases match TRBD1. The V segment lost 2 bases and the J segment 4 bases; nucleotides outside the gene matches: 13. The CDR3 is 18 residues long. The V gene's germline CDR1 is LNHNV and CDR2 YYDKDF (reference sequence). The CDR3 loop reads CATSRPPGQATDNQPQHF. The CDR3 coding sequence is TGTGCCACCAGCAGACCACCGGGACAGGCCACTGATAATCAGCCCCAGCATTTT. Full variable domain (remainder filled in from reference TRBV15 and TRBJ1-5): DAMVIQNPRYQVTQFGKPVTLSCSQTLNHNVMYWYQQKSSQAPKLLFHYYDKDFNNEADTPDNFQSRRPNTSFCFLDIRSPGLGDTAMYLCATSRPPGQATDNQPQHFGDGTRLSIL.

The genes are TRBV5-1 and TRBJ2-1; D might be TRBD1 (5 bases). Germline V gene lookup returns CDR1 SGHRS and CDR2 YFSETQ. The CDR3 covers 13 residues. The ends were cut back, 1 base at V and 6 bases at J, with 8 bases in the middle. CDR3 DNA sequence: TGCGCCAGCAGCTTGACCGACAGCAATGAGCAGTTCTTC. Translation: CASSLTDSNEQFF.

V usage is TRBV30 and J usage is TRBJ1-2; 10 positions agree with TRBD1. The ends lost 4 bases at V and 6 bases at J; junction bases unmatched: 5. Germline loops: CDR1 GTSNPN, CDR2 SVGIG (reference sequence). This CDR3 spans 13 amino acids. The CDR3 loop reads CAWTGTGDNGYTF. In DNA, the CDR3 is TGTGCCTGGACCGGGACAGGGGATAATGGCTACACCTTC. Supplemented by reference TRBV30 and TRBJ1-2, the full variable domain reads SQTIHQWPATLVQPVGSPLSLECTVEGTSNPNLYWYRQAAGRGLQLLFYSVGIGQISSEVPQNLSASRPQDRQFILSSKKLLLSDSGFYLCAWTGTGDNGYTFGSGTRLTVV.

J is TRBJ1-2 and V is TRBV12-5; 11 bases map to TRBD1. V lost 6 bases and J lost 7; bases outside the gene matches: 7. The CDR3 has 14 residues. Germline CDR1 and CDR2: LGHNT and FRNRAP. As DNA, the CDR3 is TGTGCTAGTGGACCCGGACAGGGGGCGCGTGGCTACACCTTC. It encodes CASGPGQGARGYTF.